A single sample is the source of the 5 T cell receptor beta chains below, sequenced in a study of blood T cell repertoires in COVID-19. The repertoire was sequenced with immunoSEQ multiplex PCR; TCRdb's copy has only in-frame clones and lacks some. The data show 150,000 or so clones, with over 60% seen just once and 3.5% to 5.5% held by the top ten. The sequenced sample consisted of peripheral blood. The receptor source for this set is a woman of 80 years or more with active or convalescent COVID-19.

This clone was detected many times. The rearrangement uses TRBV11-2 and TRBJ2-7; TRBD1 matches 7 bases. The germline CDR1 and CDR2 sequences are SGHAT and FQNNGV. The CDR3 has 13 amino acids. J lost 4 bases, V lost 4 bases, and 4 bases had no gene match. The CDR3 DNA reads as TGTGCCAGCAGCTCGACAGGGATATACGAGCAGTACTTC. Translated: CASSSTGIYEQYF.

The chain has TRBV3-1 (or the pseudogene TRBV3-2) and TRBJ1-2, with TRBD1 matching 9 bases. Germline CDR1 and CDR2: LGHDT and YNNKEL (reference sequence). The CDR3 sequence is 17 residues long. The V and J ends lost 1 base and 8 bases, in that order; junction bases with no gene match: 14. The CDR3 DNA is TGTGCCAGCAGCCAAGCCGGGACAGGGTTACGTACGAGCGGCTACACCTTC. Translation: CASSQAGTGLRTSGYTF.

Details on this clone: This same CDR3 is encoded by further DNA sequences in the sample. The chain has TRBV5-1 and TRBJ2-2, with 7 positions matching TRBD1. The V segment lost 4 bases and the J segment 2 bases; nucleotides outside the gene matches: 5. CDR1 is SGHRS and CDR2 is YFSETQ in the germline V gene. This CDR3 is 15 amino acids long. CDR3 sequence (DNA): TGCGCCAGCAGCACGGGACAGCGAAACACCGGGGAGCTGTTTTTT. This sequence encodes CASSTGQRNTGELFF. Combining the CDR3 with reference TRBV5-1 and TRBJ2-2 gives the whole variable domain KAGVTQTPRYLIKTRGQQVTLSCSPISGHRSVSWYQQTPGQGLQFLFEYFSETQRNKGNFPGRFSGRQFSNSRSEMNVSTLELGDSALYLCASSTGQRNTGELFFGEGSRLTVL.

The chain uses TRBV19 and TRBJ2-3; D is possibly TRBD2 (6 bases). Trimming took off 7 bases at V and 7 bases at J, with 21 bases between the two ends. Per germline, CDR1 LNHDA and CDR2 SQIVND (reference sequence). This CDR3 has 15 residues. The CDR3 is CASKLRGPDVNTQYF. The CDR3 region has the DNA TGTGCCAGTAAACTGCGGGGACCTGACGTGAATACGCAGTATTTT.

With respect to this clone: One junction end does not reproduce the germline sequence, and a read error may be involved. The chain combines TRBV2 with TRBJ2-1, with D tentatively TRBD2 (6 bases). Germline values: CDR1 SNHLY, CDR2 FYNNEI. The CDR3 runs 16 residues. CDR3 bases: TGTGCGAGCACGATGAGGGGACTTATCTCCTACAATGAGCAGTTCTTC. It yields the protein CASTMRGLISYNEQFF.